This TCR beta chain was recovered during a study of read filtering for tumor transcriptome and immune sequencing. About the study: DNase treatment preceded whole-transcriptome library preparation. IR-seq gave about 3.5 to 10.27 million TCR reads per sample; RNA-seq gave about 80 to 1,300. General observations from the study: The CD138-negative fraction was mixed bone marrow immune cells, not pure T cells.

At the time of active disease, bone marrow was collected from every patient. This clonotype was detected many times. The target antigen is unknown. This library used roughly 0.4 ug RNA and molecular barcoded adaptors spanning alpha/delta and beta/gamma chains. TCRdb passed the reads through MiXCR, listing each CDR3 protein once. Of tens of thousands of distinct CDR3 sequences listed, approximately 13% are singletons. From germline, CDR1 is SEHNR and CDR2 FQNEAQ (reference sequence). CDR3 length: 13 amino acids. V dropped 3 bases and J dropped 4; count of bases not matched to a gene: 1. This receptor was identified in a donor aged 40 or over with multiple myeloma. This chain uses TRBV7-9 with TRBJ2-3; the match to TRBD1 covers 7 bases. Sequenced: a population of CD138-negative cells sorted from bone marrow. In DNA form, the CDR3 reads TGTGCCAGCAGCTTTACAGGGGCAGATACGCAGTATTTT. Translation: CASSFTGADTQYF.